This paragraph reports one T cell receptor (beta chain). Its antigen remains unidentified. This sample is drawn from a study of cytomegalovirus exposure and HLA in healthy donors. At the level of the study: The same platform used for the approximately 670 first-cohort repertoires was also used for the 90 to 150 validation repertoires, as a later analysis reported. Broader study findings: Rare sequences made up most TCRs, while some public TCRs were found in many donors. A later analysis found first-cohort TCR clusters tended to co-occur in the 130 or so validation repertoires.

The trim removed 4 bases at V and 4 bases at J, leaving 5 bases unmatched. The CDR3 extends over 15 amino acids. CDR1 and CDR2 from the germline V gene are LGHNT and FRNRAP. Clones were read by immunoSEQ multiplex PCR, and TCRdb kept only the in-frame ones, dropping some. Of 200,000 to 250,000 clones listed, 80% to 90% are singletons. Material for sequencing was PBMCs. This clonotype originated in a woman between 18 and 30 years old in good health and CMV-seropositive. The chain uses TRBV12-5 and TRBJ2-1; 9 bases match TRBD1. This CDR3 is CASGSGQGPYNEQFF. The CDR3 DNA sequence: TGTGCTAGTGGTTCAGGACAGGGGCCATACAATGAGCAGTTCTTC.